A single sample is the source of the 28 T cell receptor beta chains below, sequenced in a study of T cell responses to AZD1222 COVID-19 vaccine. The protocol was immunoSEQ multiplex PCR, while the TCRdb copy is restricted to in-frame clones and leaves out a portion. The sample lists about 100,000 clones, around 86% seen once, with 4% to 6% in the top ten. The starting material was peripheral blood, obtained on day 0 of AZD1222 vaccination. Receptors originate from an adult in good health.

The chain carries TRBV3-1 (or the pseudogene TRBV3-2) and TRBJ2-7; either TRBD1 or TRBD2 may fit D (5 bases each). The CDR3 consists of 15 residues. Germline V CDR1 and CDR2: LGHDT, YNNKEL (reference sequence). Trimming removed 3 bases at V and 3 bases at J, with 15 bases between. CDR3 coding DNA: TGTGCCAGCAGCCAGTCCTCCGGGGCGAACTACGAGCAGTACTTC. Translated, it gives CASSQSSGANYEQYF.

The chain employs TRBV4-2 and TRBJ1-1; possible D gene TRBD1, 6 bases. Trimming shortened V by 3 bases and J by 0 bases, and 11 bases separated the two germline ends. Germline CDR1 reads LGHNA; CDR2 reads YNFKEQ. The CDR3 consists of 15 residues. The CDR3 is CASSHGQSLNTEAFF. Written as DNA, the CDR3 is TGTGCCAGCAGCCATGGACAGAGCTTGAACACTGAAGCTTTCTTT.

The chain uses TRBV19 and TRBJ2-5, with D perhaps being TRBD1 or TRBD2 (6 bases each). CDR3 size: 14 residues. The germline V and J ends were trimmed by 2 bases and 6 bases, with 13 bases remaining between them. Germline V gives CDR1 LNHDA, CDR2 SQIVND (reference sequence). The chain's CDR3 is CASSIPGGPKTQYF. CDR3 nucleotides: TGTGCCAGTAGTATACCTGGGGGGCCAAAGACCCAGTACTTC.

The rearrangement uses TRBV9 and TRBJ1-2; maybe TRBD1 (6 bases). The V gene lost 0 bases and the J gene lost 6 bases, with 15 bases spanning the gap. This CDR3 contains 15 residues. The germline CDR1 and CDR2 sequences are SGDLS and YYNGEE. The DNA of the CDR3 is TGTGCCAGCAGCGTAGAGGGACAACGACCCGATGGCTACACCTTC. Residues: CASSVEGQRPDGYTF.

The chain's CDR3 is CASSQRSHGYTF. The CDR3 coding sequence is TGTGCCAGCAGCCAGAGGTCCCATGGCTACACCTTC. The chain links TRBV4-2 to TRBJ1-2; no firm D call. The V and J ends lost 3 bases and 6 bases respectively, with 8 bases between them. The CDR3 loop spans 12 amino acids. Germline CDR1 is LGHNA and CDR2 is YNFKEQ.

V is TRBV18 and J is TRBJ1-5; 8 bases are a match to TRBD1. Germline lookup yields CDR1 KGHSH and CDR2 LQKENI. V was clipped by 5 bases and J by 4 bases; unmatched bases: 4. The CDR3 covers 14 residues. CDR3 nucleotide sequence: TGTGCCAGCTCATCCCGGACAGGGAATCAGCCCCAGCATTTT. Its translation: CASSSRTGNQPQHF.

The chain uses TRBV9 and TRBJ2-7; D is perhaps TRBD2 (5 bases). V was shortened by 4 bases and J by 7 bases, with 27 bases between the two germline ends. Germline V CDR1 and CDR2: SGDLS, YYNGEE. The CDR3 extends over 17 amino acids. The CDR3 DNA reads as TGTGCCAGCAGCAGGTCGAAAGGACCCACCATTTCGGGGGAGCAGTACTTC. It encodes CASSRSKGPTISGEQYF.

This rearrangement joins TRBV5-6 to TRBJ1-2; D call uncertain. Trimming stripped 3 bases from V and 5 bases from J, with 11 bases between. This CDR3 is 13 amino acids long. CDR1 is SGHDT and CDR2 is YYEEEE in the germline V gene. The CDR3 region is CASSSRVGYGYTF. Written as DNA, the CDR3 is TGTGCCAGCAGCTCGAGGGTCGGGTATGGCTACACCTTC.

This sequence joins TRBV9 and TRBJ1-2, with 7 bases aligning to TRBD1. The junction had 15 bases not matched to a gene; V was cut back by 4 bases and J by 6 bases. Germline V gene lookup returns CDR1 SGDLS and CDR2 YYNGEE. The CDR3 contains 16 residues. DNA for the CDR3: TGTGCCAGCAGCTCGGGCCCATACAGGGGAGTCAATGGCTACACCTTC. Protein: CASSSGPYRGVNGYTF.

This chain joins TRBV29-1 and TRBJ2-7; D is unresolved. Trimming took 4 bases from V and 2 from J, leaving 9 bases between them. Germline V gene sequence: CDR1 SQVTM, CDR2 ANQGSEA. CDR3 length: 12 residues. Here the CDR3 DNA reads TGCAGCGTTGGGGCGGATACCTACGAGCAGTACTTC. Translation gives CSVGADTYEQYF.

This clone was seen just once. This chain uses TRBV7-9 with TRBJ2-7; D is possibly TRBD1 (6 bases). Germline V gene data show CDR1 as SEHNR and CDR2 as FQNEAQ (reference sequence). The V and J ends lost 5 bases and 5 bases respectively, with 16 bases between them. The CDR3 runs to 14 residues. CDR3 nucleotides: TGTGCCAGCAGCCTAACAGGGATTCCAGACGAGCAGTACTTC. Protein: CASSLTGIPDEQYF.

V and J are TRBV5-1 and TRBJ2-7, with 9 nucleotides matching TRBD1. Germline V gene lookup returns CDR1 SGHRS and CDR2 YFSETQ. The CDR3 has 16 residues. Trimming at V came to 3 bases and at J to 6 bases, leaving 13 bases not matched to a gene. For the CDR3, the DNA is TGCGCCAGCAGCTCCCACTACCGGGACAGGGAAGGCGAGCAGTACTTC. It encodes CASSSHYRDREGEQYF.

The chain joins TRBV5-1 to TRBJ2-7; D perhaps matches TRBD1 (6 bases). Germline CDR1 and CDR2: SGHRS and YFSETQ. V gave up 4 bases and J gave up 3 bases, with 8 bases separating them. This CDR3 has 12 amino acids. The DNA for the CDR3 is TGCGCCAGCAGCCGGGACATCTACGAGCAGTACTTC. Its protein product is CASSRDIYEQYF.

The chain uses TRBV3-1 (or the pseudogene TRBV3-2) and TRBJ2-1; unclear D gene. Germline CDR1 LGHDT, CDR2 YNNKEL (reference sequence). This CDR3 comprises 16 residues. V lost 0 bases to trimming and J lost 0 bases, with 9 bases between them. CDR3 DNA: TGTGCCAGCAGCCAAGATTCGGGTAACTCCTACAATGAGCAGTTCTTC. It is translated as CASSQDSGNSYNEQFF.

The chain links TRBV28 to TRBJ1-5, with a weak D call TRBD1 (5 bases). Trimming cost V 6 bases and J 2 bases, with 14 bases left between them. From germline, CDR1 is MDHEN and CDR2 SYDVKM. The CDR3 runs 15 residues. The CDR3: CASSPAGEGNQPQHF. The DNA for the CDR3 is TGTGCCAGCAGCCCGGCGGGGGAGGGCAATCAGCCCCAGCATTTT. Complete variable domain (other parts from reference TRBV28 and TRBJ1-5): DVKVTQSSRYLVKRTGEKVFLECVQDMDHENMFWYRQDPGLGLRLIYFSYDVKMKEKGDIPEGYSVSREKKERFSLILESASTNQTSMYLCASSPAGEGNQPQHFGDGTRLSIL.

This chain connects TRBV28 to TRBJ1-5, with a possible D match to TRBD1 (5 bases). CDR1 MDHEN and CDR2 SYDVKM come from the germline V gene. CDR3 length equals 15 residues. Trimming stripped 5 bases from V and 2 bases from J, with 13 bases between. Here the CDR3 DNA reads TGTGCCAGCAGTCCCCAGGGAATGGGCAATCAGCCCCAGCATTTT. Amino acids: CASSPQGMGNQPQHF.

This clone was seen a single time. The genes are TRBV7-2 and TRBJ1-5, with a weak D call TRBD1 (6 bases). Between the trimmed V and J ends, which lost 1 base and 1 base, there was a span of 14 bases. The CDR3 extends over 17 amino acids. Germline V gene sequence: CDR1 SGHTA, CDR2 FQGNSA. For the CDR3, the DNA is TGTGCCAGCAGCTTAGTGGGGGGGCAGGTGAGCAATCAGCCCCAGCATTTT. Encoded protein: CASSLVGGQVSNQPQHF.

The chain couples TRBV7-8 to TRBJ1-2; a weak D match, TRBD1 (5 bases). The V end was cut by 5 bases, the J end by 1 base, with 14 bases between. This CDR3 has 15 residues. Germline V CDR1 and CDR2: SGHVS, FQNEAQ. The DNA for the CDR3 is TGTGCCAGCAGCCCCGGGACGGCGAATAACTATGGCTACACCTTC. The encoded protein is CASSPGTANNYGYTF.

This chain uses TRBV10-3 with TRBJ2-7, with 9 nucleotides matching TRBD1. The CDR3 covers 14 residues. Trimming cost V 4 bases and J 5 bases; bases outside gene matches: 6. CDR1 is ENHRY and CDR2 is SYGVKD in the germline V gene. CDR3 DNA: TGTGCCATCAGTGGGACAGGGGACACGGACGAGCAGTACTTC. Amino acids: CAISGTGDTDEQYF.

CDR3 sequence (DNA): TGTGCCAGCAGTTACTGGGGACAGGGAGTAACTTTCTTT. This codes for CASSYWGQGVTFF. The chain uses TRBV6-2 or TRBV6-3 and TRBJ1-1; 9 bases are shared with TRBD1. CDR1 and CDR2 from the germline V gene are MNHEY and SVGEGT. The CDR3 spans 13 residues. V gave up 1 base and J gave up 12 bases; unmatched junction bases: 6.

The V gene is TRBV5-4, the J gene TRBJ1-2; no clear D. The CDR3 is 14 amino acids. Trimming cost V 0 bases and J 5 bases, with 11 bases left between them. Germline V gives CDR1 SGHNT, CDR2 YYREEE (reference sequence). CDR3 protein: CASSLAGSDYGYTF. The CDR3 nucleotides read TGTGCCAGCAGCTTGGCCGGGTCGGATTATGGCTACACCTTC.

The chain combines TRBV15 with TRBJ1-1, with 7 bases matching TRBD1. CDR1 is LNHNV and CDR2 is YYDKDF in the germline V gene (reference sequence). The V gene end was trimmed by 3 bases and the J gene end by 4 bases; junction bases not matched to a gene: 8. The CDR3 has 15 residues. The DNA of the CDR3 is TGTGCCACCAGCAGGAGACAGGGAATGGGCACTGAAGCTTTCTTT. Encoded protein: CATSRRQGMGTEAFF.

This chain uses TRBV7-3 with TRBJ2-2; tentatively, D is TRBD1 (6 bases). Trimming stripped 5 bases from V and 6 bases from J, with 13 bases between. There are 14 residues in the CDR3. Germline V CDR1 and CDR2: SGHTA, FQGTGA. The CDR3 region has the DNA TGTGCCAGCAGCCCAGGGGCAGCGGCCGGGGAGCTGTTTTTT. Translated: CASSPGAAAGELFF.

This chain uses TRBV6-2 or TRBV6-3 with TRBJ1-6; possible D gene TRBD1, 6 bases. The ends were cut back, 0 bases at V and 4 bases at J, with 13 bases in the middle. The CDR3 sequence is 17 residues long. The germline CDR1 and CDR2 sequences are MNHEY and SVGEGT. The CDR3, as DNA: TGTGCCAGCAGTTACTCGACAGGAGGTCCGTATAATTCACCCCTCCACTTT. Translated: CASSYSTGGPYNSPLHF.

The chain has TRBV30 and TRBJ2-7; 11 positions match TRBD2. The CDR3 has 15 residues. J gave up 7 bases and V 1 base, and 9 bases lay outside the gene matches. CDR1 and CDR2 from the germline V gene are GTSNPN and SVGIG (reference sequence). Here the CDR3 reads CAWSASGGSRGEQYF. For the CDR3, the DNA is TGTGCCTGGAGTGCTAGCGGGGGGTCTCGTGGGGAGCAGTACTTC.

V usage is TRBV6-6 and J usage is TRBJ1-2; maybe TRBD1 (6 bases). This CDR3 has 11 amino acids. Germline V gene data show CDR1 as MNHNY and CDR2 as SVGAGI (reference sequence). Trimming shortened V by 4 bases and J by 8 bases, and 8 bases separated the two germline ends. This chain's CDR3 is CASSSGGGYTF. As DNA, the CDR3 is TGTGCCAGCAGTTCGGGGGGCGGCTACACCTTC.

This clone has only a few counts. The chain is built from TRBV7-8 and TRBJ1-5, with 7 nucleotides matching TRBD1. The CDR3 is made up of 16 amino acids. V shed 1 base and J 4 bases; nucleotides not matched to a gene: 7. Germline V CDR1 and CDR2: SGHVS, FQNEAQ. CDR3 amino acids: CASSLVGRQGNQPQHF. DNA for the CDR3: TGTGCCAGCAGCTTAGTGGGTCGACAGGGTAATCAGCCCCAGCATTTT.

The table lists this clone with a count of one. The chain recombines TRBV11-1 with TRBJ2-2; 7 positions agree with TRBD2. Germline assignment: CDR1 SGHAT and CDR2 FQDESV (reference sequence). This CDR3 region has 15 residues. V gave up 2 bases and J gave up 5 bases; unmatched junction bases: 5. In DNA form, the CDR3 reads TGTGCCAGCAGCTTACGCGGGGGAAGGACCGGGGAGCTGTTTTTT. Translating gives CASSLRGGRTGELFF.